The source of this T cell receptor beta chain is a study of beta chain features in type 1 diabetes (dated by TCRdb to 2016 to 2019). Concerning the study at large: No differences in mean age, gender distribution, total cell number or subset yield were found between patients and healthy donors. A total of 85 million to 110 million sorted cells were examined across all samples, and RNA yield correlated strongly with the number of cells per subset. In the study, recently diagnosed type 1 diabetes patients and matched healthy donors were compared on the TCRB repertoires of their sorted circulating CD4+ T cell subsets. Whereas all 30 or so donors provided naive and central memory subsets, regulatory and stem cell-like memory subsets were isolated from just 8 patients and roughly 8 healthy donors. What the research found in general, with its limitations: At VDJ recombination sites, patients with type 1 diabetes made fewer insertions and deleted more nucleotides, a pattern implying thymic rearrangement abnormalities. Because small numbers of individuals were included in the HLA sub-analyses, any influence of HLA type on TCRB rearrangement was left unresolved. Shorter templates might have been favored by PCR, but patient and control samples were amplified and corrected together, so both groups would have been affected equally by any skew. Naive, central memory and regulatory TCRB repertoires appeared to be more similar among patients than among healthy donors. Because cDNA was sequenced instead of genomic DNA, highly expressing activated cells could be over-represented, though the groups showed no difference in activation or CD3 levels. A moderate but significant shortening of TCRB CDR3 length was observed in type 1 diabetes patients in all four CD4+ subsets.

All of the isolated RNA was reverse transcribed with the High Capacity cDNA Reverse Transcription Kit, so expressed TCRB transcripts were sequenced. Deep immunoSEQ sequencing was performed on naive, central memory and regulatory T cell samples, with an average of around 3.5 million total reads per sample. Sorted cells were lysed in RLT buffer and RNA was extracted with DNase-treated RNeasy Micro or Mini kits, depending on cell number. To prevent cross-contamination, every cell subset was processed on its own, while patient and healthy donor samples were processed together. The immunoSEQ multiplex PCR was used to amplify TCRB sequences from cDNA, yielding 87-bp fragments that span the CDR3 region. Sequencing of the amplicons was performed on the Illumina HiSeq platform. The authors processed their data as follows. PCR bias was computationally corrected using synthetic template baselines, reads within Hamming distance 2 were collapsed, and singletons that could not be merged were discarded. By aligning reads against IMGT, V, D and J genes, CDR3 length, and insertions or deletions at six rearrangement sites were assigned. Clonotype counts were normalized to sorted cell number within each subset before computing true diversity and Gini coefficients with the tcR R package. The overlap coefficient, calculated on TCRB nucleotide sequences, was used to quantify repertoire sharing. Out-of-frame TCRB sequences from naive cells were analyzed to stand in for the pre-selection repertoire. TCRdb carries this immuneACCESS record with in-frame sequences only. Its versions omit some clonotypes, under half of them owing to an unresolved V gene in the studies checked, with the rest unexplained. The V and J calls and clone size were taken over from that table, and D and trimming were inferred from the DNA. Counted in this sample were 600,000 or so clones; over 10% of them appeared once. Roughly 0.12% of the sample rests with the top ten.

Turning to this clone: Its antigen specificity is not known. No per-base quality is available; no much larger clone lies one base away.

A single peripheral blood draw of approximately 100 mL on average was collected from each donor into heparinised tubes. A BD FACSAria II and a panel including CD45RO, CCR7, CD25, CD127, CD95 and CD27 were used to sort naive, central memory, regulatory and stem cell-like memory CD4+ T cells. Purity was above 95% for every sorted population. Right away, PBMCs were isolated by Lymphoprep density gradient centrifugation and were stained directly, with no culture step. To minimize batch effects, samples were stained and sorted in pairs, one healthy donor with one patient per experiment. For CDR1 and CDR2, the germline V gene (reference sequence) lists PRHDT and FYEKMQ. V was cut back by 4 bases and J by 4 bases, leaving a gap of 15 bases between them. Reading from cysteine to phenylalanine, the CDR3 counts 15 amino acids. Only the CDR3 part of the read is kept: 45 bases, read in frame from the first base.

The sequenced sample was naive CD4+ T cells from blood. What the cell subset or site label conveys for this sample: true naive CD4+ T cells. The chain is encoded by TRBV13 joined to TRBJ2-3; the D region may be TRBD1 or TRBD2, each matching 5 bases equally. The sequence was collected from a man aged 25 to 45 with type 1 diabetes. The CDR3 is CASSSRGRGADTQYF. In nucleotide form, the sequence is TGTGCCAGCAGCTCCCGGGGAAGGGGCGCAGATACGCAGTATTTT.